This T cell receptor (beta chain) appears in the sequencing data of a study of Graves' ophthalmopathy and Graves' hyperthyroidism. Regarding the study as a whole: Clonotypes were expanded in thyroid at above 0.001 frequency, and most also appeared in blood. Using 13 signatures, a model distinguished ophthalmopathy from stable hyperthyroidism, reaching around 86% sensitivity and 81.08% specificity. Ophthalmopathy progression predictions by the model showed 72% to 80% specificity and 70.59% sensitivity.

The term stable hyperthyroidism indicated an absence of ophthalmopathy within 18 months of follow-up. Scientists amplified the TCR beta CDR3 regions from RNA transcripts. HTBI-primed first-round RT-PCR preceded second-round multiplex PCR. Via MiXCR, TCRdb re-called the multiplex PCR reads, giving one row per CDR3 protein. In the table there are about 370,000 distinct CDR3 sequences, roughly a sixth of which are singletons. This clonotype was seen ten or more times. The antigen remains undetermined. This CDR3 region has 15 residues. In germline, CDR1 is SGHRS, CDR2 YFSETQ. Trimming took 0 bases from V and 2 from J, leaving 11 bases between them.

The TCR sequence derives from an adult woman with stable Graves' hyperthyroidism. This sequence joins TRBV5-1 and TRBJ1-2; perhaps TRBD1 as D (6 bases). Sequenced input: peripheral blood. The DNA of the CDR3 is TGCGCCAGCAGCTTGGCCGGGACACAAAACTATGGCTACACCTTC. Its protein product is CASSLAGTQNYGYTF.